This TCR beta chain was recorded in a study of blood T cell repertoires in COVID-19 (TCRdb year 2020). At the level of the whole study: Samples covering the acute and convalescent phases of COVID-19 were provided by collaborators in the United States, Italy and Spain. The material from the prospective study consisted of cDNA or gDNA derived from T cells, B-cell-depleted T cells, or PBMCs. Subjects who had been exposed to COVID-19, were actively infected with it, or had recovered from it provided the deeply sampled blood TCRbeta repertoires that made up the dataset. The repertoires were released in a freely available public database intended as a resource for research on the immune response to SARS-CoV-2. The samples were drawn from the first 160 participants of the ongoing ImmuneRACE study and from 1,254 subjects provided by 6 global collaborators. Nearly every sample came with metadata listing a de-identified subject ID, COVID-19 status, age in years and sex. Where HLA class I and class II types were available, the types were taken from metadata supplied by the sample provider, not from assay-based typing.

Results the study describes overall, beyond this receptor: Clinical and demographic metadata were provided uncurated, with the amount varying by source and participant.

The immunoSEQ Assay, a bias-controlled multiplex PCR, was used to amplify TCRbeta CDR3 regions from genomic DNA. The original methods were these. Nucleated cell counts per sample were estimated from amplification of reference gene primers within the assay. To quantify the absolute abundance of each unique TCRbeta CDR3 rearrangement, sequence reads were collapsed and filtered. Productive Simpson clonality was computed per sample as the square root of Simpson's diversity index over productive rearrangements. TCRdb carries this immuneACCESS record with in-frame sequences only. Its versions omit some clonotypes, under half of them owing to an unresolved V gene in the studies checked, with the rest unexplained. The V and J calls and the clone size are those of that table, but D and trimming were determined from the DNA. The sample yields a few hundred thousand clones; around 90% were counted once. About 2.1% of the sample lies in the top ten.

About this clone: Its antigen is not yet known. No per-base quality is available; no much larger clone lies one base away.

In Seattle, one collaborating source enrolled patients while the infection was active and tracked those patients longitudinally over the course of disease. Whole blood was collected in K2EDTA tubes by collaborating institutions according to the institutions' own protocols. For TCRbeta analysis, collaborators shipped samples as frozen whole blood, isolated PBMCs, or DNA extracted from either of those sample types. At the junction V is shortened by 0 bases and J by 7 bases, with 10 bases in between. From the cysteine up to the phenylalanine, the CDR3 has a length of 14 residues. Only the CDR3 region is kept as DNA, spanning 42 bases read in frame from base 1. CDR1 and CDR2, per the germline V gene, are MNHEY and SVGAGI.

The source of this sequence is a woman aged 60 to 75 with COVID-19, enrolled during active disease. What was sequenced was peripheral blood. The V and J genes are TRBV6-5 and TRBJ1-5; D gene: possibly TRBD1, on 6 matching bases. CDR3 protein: CASSYSPGVQPQHF. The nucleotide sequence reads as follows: TGTGCCAGCAGTTACTCACCAGGGGTCCAGCCCCAGCATTTT.